This TCR beta chain appears in the sequencing data of a study of T cells in Graves' hyperthyroidism and ophthalmopathy. Amplification of TCR beta CDR3 regions was performed using RNA transcripts as template. HTBI primers were the set used in a first-round RT-PCR of the TCR CDR3. TCRdb reprocessed the multiplex PCR reads via MiXCR and lists one record per CDR3 protein. The sample shows about 420,000 distinct CDR3 sequences, roughly 15% of them seen only once. The sample holds many counts of this clonotype. V was clipped by 4 bases and J by 4 bases; unmatched bases: 14. This CDR3 is 17 amino acids long. In germline, CDR1 is MRHNA, CDR2 SNTAGT.

The receptor was isolated from a woman aged 18-35 years with Graves' hyperthyroidism. Sequences were obtained from blood. The chain joins TRBV6-4 to TRBJ2-3; 7 positions match TRBD2. CDR3 amino acids: CASSGGSSGGTADTQYF. In DNA, the CDR3 is TGTGCCAGCAGTGGAGGATCTAGCGGTGGTACGGCAGATACGCAGTATTTT.